Listed here is a single T cell receptor (beta chain). What it recognizes is unknown. This CDR3 has 13 amino acids. V lost 5 bases, J lost 8 bases, and 15 bases lay in between. Germline CDR1 and CDR2: MNHEY and SMNVEV (reference sequence). This sample is drawn from a study of cytomegalovirus exposure and HLA in healthy donors. Overall study results and limits: Testing in vitro showed a few CMV-associated chains specific for CMV antigens. No immune exposure information besides CMV serostatus was available.

It was with 60 Vbeta and 13 Jbeta primers that the PCR ran. Data came from immunoSEQ multiplex PCR; TCRdb stores just in-frame clones and leaves some out. The data show around 150,000 clones, about 75% seen once. The chain combines TRBV27 with TRBJ1-2; no clear D. Material for sequencing was PBMCs. This TCR derives from a young man in good health and CMV-seronegative. CDR3 nucleotides: TGTGCCAGCAGTCTATTCTCCGCGCGAGGCTACACCTTC. Protein: CASSLFSARGYTF.